This record looks at one T cell receptor (beta chain) sequence and its context. This sample is part of a study of blood T cell repertoires in COVID-19. In the study overall: Acute and convalescent COVID-19 samples came from the United States, Italy and Spain.

In the study's own analysis: Scientists estimated how many nucleated cells there were by amplifying reference gene primers. Method: immunoSEQ multiplex PCR; TCRdb's copy keeps in-frame clones and lacks some. V and J calls and clone size follow that table, whereas D and trimming were derived from the DNA. Of 280,000 or so clones in the sample, 90% were seen once. The CDR3 sequence is 17 residues long. V gave up 3 bases and J gave up 2 bases, with 17 bases separating them. Germline V gives CDR1 LNHDA, CDR2 SQIVND (reference sequence). The chain carries TRBV19 and TRBJ2-1, with a tentative D call TRBD2 (6 bases). The sequence was obtained from a woman younger than 35 with acute COVID-19. Sequencing used PBMCs or T cells enriched from blood (not recorded which). The CDR3 DNA reads TGTGCCAGTAGTATCCCCTGGGCTAGCGCAACCTACAATGAGCAGTTCTTC. It codes for CASSIPWASATYNEQFF.